The TCR beta chain under discussion was sequenced for a study of blood T cell repertoires in COVID-19. Study context: The analysed material was cDNA or gDNA that came from T cells, B-cell-depleted T cells, or PBMCs.

Allocation to cohorts depended on clinical history reported by the participants. Germline CDR1 is GTSNPN and CDR2 is SVGIG (reference sequence). V gave up 7 bases and J gave up 4 bases; unmatched junction bases: 9. The CDR3 is made up of 13 amino acids. Original processing notes: Nucleated cell number was recorded as an estimate derived from reference gene primer amplification. The assay was immunoSEQ multiplex PCR, and TCRdb's table has in-frame clones only and misses some. V, J and clone size were drawn from that table, and D and trimming were deduced from the DNA. Seen here are some 260,000 clones, roughly 90% observed once, and the top ten hold roughly 6%.

The material sequenced was PBMCs or T cells enriched from blood (not recorded which). The rearrangement links TRBV30 to TRBJ1-1; TRBD1 aligns across 7 bases. The TCR originated in a woman aged 30 to 39 with acute COVID-19. The CDR3 nucleotides are TGTGCCTCAAACCCAGGGGGGACCACTGAAGCTTTCTTT. This translates into CASNPGGTTEAFF. Drawing the rest from reference TRBV30 and TRBJ1-1, the complete variable domain is SQTIHQWPATLVQPVGSPLSLECTVEGTSNPNLYWYRQAAGRGLQLLFYSVGIGQISSEVPQNLSASRPQDRQFILSSKKLLLSDSGFYLCASNPGGTTEAFFGQGTRLTVV.